This passage covers 20 T cell receptor beta chains from one sample sequenced in a study of blood T cells in healthy people across ages. Next came a second PCR, run for about 7 to 11 cycles, which used a sample-barcoded 5' primer along with a J-beta primer mix. TCRdb recomputed calls from the 5' RACE reads with MiXCR, one row per CDR3 protein. Among around 990,000 distinct CDR3 sequences, 30% to 40% were seen once, and the ten largest hold about an eighth. Sequencing input: blood. These receptors originate from a man in his late teens or twenties in good health.

This clonotype has more than one count but fewer than ten. V is TRBV7-2 and J is TRBJ1-2; the match to TRBD1 covers 9 bases. V gave up 5 bases and J gave up 0 bases; unmatched junction bases: 10. Germline CDR1 reads SGHTA; CDR2 reads FQGNSA. The CDR3 loop spans 17 amino acids. The CDR3 bases are TGTGCCAGCAGCCCACGGACAGGGGTACGATCTAACTATGGCTACACCTTC. Protein product: CASSPRTGVRSNYGYTF.

The CDR3 here is CASSLPGGHNNEQFF. In DNA form, the CDR3 reads TGCGCCAGCAGCTTGCCCGGGGGCCACAACAATGAGCAGTTCTTC. V usage is TRBV5-1 and J usage is TRBJ2-1; D may correspond to TRBD1 or TRBD2 (6 bases each). The V gene's germline CDR1 is SGHRS and CDR2 YFSETQ. Trimming pared 1 base from V and 5 bases from J, leaving 13 bases between. There are 15 residues in the CDR3.

The chain recombines TRBV7-9 with TRBJ1-2; 8 bases line up with TRBD1. Germline loops: CDR1 SEHNR, CDR2 FQNEAQ (reference sequence). The CDR3 extends over 15 amino acids. The V gene end was trimmed by 5 bases and the J gene end by 5 bases; junction bases not matched to a gene: 10. The CDR3 here is CASSTTTGGGYGYTF. CDR3 DNA sequence: TGTGCCAGCAGCACCACAACAGGGGGTGGATATGGCTACACCTTC.

The sample holds a few counts of this clonotype. The chain joins TRBV11-2 to TRBJ2-3, with TRBD1 matching 7 bases. The CDR3 extends over 16 amino acids. Unmatched junction bases numbered 7, after V lost 4 bases and J lost 0 bases. Germline CDR1 is SGHAT and CDR2 is FQNNGV. CDR3 residues: CASSSTGVSSTDTQYF. CDR3 nucleotides: TGTGCCAGCAGCTCCACAGGGGTATCTAGCACAGATACGCAGTATTTT.

The chain couples TRBV2 to TRBJ1-4; perhaps TRBD1 as D (6 bases). CDR3 length: 14 amino acids. CDR1 and CDR2 from the germline V gene are SNHLY and FYNNEI. With 7 bases removed from V and 5 bases from J, the gap between germline ends came to 14 bases. In DNA, the CDR3 is TGTGCCAGCATCGGGGGCCAGGGGAATGAAAAACTGTTTTTT. It codes for CASIGGQGNEKLFF.

The rearrangement joins TRBV6-5 to TRBJ1-2, with D possibly matching TRBD1 (5 bases). Germline V gene sequence: CDR1 MNHEY, CDR2 SVGAGI. Trimming removed 6 bases at V and 3 bases at J, with 14 bases between. The CDR3 is 14 residues long. The DNA for the CDR3 is TGTGCCAGCAGAATTCCACGGGGGGACTATGGCTACACCTTC. As protein: CASRIPRGDYGYTF.

The DNA of the CDR3 is TGTGCCAGCAGCTTAGACCCGTGGAACACTGAAGCTTTCTTT. It codes for CASSLDPWNTEAFF. This rearrangement joins TRBV11-2 to TRBJ1-1; D remains ambiguous. In germline, CDR1 is SGHAT, CDR2 FQNNGV. V was clipped by 0 bases and J by 1 base, with 6 bases between them. CDR3 size: 14 residues.

The chain uses TRBV6-5 and TRBJ1-6, with a possible D match to TRBD1 (5 bases). Germline assignment: CDR1 MNHEY and CDR2 SVGAGI. Trimming cost V 5 bases and J 8 bases, with 16 bases left between them. The CDR3 totals 15 residues. The CDR3 DNA follows: TGTGCCAGCAGTACAACCGGGACTTTAGATTCACCCCTCCACTTT. This codes for CASSTTGTLDSPLHF.

This clonotype was recorded many times. The chain uses TRBV9 and TRBJ2-3; D may be TRBD1 (5 bases). In germline, CDR1 is SGDLS, CDR2 YYNGEE. The ends were cut back, 4 bases at V and 2 bases at J, with 8 bases in the middle. The CDR3 spans 13 residues. This CDR3 is CASSRTFTDTQYF. CDR3 nucleotides: TGTGCCAGCAGCCGGACATTCACAGATACGCAGTATTTT.

The chain has TRBV18 and TRBJ2-7; TRBD2 might be the D (5 bases). Germline V gene lookup returns CDR1 KGHSH and CDR2 LQKENI. The CDR3 runs 13 residues. V lost 2 bases, J lost 4 bases, and 9 bases lay in between. CDR3 DNA: TGTGCCAGCTCACCAGGAGGACGGTACGAGCAGTACTTC. Protein product: CASSPGGRYEQYF.

This clonotype was detected only a few times. The V call is TRBV27, the J call TRBJ1-2; TRBD1 matches at 8 bases. CDR1 is MNHEY, CDR2 SMNVEV, per germline (reference sequence). The CDR3 runs to 15 residues. V was clipped by 5 bases and J by 0 bases; unmatched bases: 5. CDR3 in amino acids: CASSPRTGTNYGYTF. The CDR3 DNA reads as TGTGCCAGCAGTCCCCGGACAGGGACTAACTATGGCTACACCTTC.

A few counts support this clonotype. The chain couples TRBV11-2 to TRBJ1-2; 8 bases fit TRBD1. The V gene end was trimmed by 5 bases and the J gene end by 7 bases; junction bases not matched to a gene: 12. CDR1 and CDR2 from the germline V gene are SGHAT and FQNNGV. CDR3 length equals 15 residues. CDR3 DNA sequence: TGTGCCAGCAGCCACATTGGGGGACAGGTCTCTGGCTACACCTTC. The encoded protein is CASSHIGGQVSGYTF. Together with reference TRBV11-2 and TRBJ1-2, the CDR3 gives the full variable domain: EAGVAQSPRYKIIEKRQSVAFWCNPISGHATLYWYQQILGQGPKLLIQFQNNGVVDDSQLPKDRFSAERLKGVDSTLKIQPAKLEDSAVYLCASSHIGGQVSGYTFGSGTRLTVV.

The V and J genes are TRBV4-1 and TRBJ2-7; the D gene is possibly TRBD2 (5 bases). The ends were cut back, 0 bases at V and 7 bases at J, with 19 bases in the middle. Per germline, CDR1 MGHRA and CDR2 YSYEKL. The CDR3 extends over 16 amino acids. The CDR3 DNA reads TGCGCCAGCAGCCAAGATGTGGCCGAGGGCGCTAATGAGCAGTACTTC. Protein: CASSQDVAEGANEQYF.

The genes are TRBV14 and TRBJ2-1; the match to TRBD2 covers 7 bases. The CDR3 loop spans 16 amino acids. Germline assignment: CDR1 SGHDN and CDR2 FVKESK. V lost 2 bases, J lost 5 bases, and 9 bases stayed unmatched. The CDR3 loop is CASSQLVGRGDNEQFF. For the CDR3, the DNA is TGTGCCAGCAGCCAACTCGTGGGGAGGGGCGACAATGAGCAGTTCTTC.

The chain employs TRBV6-2 or TRBV6-3 and TRBJ2-1; 10 bases match TRBD2. This CDR3 has 18 amino acids. J lost 3 bases, V lost 5 bases, and 13 bases had no gene match. Germline values: CDR1 MNHEY, CDR2 SVGEGT. The CDR3 here is CASSQRGGSTYRYNEQFF. The CDR3 DNA reads as TGTGCCAGCAGTCAGCGGGGGGGCAGTACCTACCGCTACAATGAGCAGTTCTTC.

This clonotype has just a few counts. The V call is TRBV10-3, the J call TRBJ2-3; TRBD2 aligns across 11 bases. There are 15 residues in the CDR3. With 7 bases clipped from V and 0 bases from J, the junction kept 3 bases outside the gene matches. Germline V lookup: CDR1 ENHRY, CDR2 SYGVKD. CDR3 region: CAITSGGWSTDTQYF. The CDR3 coding sequence is TGTGCCATCACTAGCGGGGGGTGGAGCACAGATACGCAGTATTTT.

There are many counts of this clonotype. V gene TRBV29-1 combines with J gene TRBJ2-3; D might be TRBD1 or TRBD2, each matching 5 bases. Trimming took 6 bases from V and 0 from J, leaving 19 bases between them. Germline CDR1 is SQVTM and CDR2 is ANQGSEA. The CDR3 is 16 residues long. This chain's CDR3 is CSVPQRDAASTDTQYF. The CDR3 DNA follows: TGCAGCGTCCCTCAACGGGACGCCGCTAGCACAGATACGCAGTATTTT.

This clonotype was recorded a few times. CDR3 sequence (DNA): TGTGCCAGCAGCGAAGGGCGATTCAGGGTGGGTGGTGAAAAACTGTTTTTT. It specifies CASSEGRFRVGGEKLFF. V and J are TRBV9 and TRBJ1-4; D may be TRBD1 (5 bases). The V end lost 3 bases, the J end lost 7 bases, and 22 bases lay between the germline ends. Germline V gene data show CDR1 as SGDLS and CDR2 as YYNGEE. CDR3 length: 17 residues.

This clonotype was counted between two and nine times. The gene calls are TRBV6-2 or TRBV6-3 and TRBJ1-1, with 10 bases that match TRBD1. The CDR3 contains 16 residues. Looked up from germline, CDR1 is MNHEY and CDR2 is SVGEGT. Trimming removed 6 bases from V and 5 bases from J; junction bases left unmatched: 12. The CDR3 protein is CASRKPRGTGETEAFF. Here the CDR3 DNA reads TGTGCCAGCAGAAAACCGCGGGGGACAGGGGAAACTGAAGCTTTCTTT.

The chain combines TRBV6-1 with TRBJ1-5, with 7 bases lining up with TRBD1. The J segment lost 4 bases and the V segment lost 7 bases, leaving 10 bases of the junction unmatched. This CDR3 has 15 amino acids. Germline lookup yields CDR1 MNHNS and CDR2 SASEGT. CDR3 amino acids: CASKIPGQSNQPQHF. The DNA for the CDR3 is TGTGCCAGCAAGATCCCGGGACAGTCGAATCAGCCCCAGCATTTT.